This T cell receptor (beta chain) was recorded in a study of blood T cell repertoires in COVID-19. At the level of the study: Material from acute and convalescent COVID-19 was sourced from the United States, Italy and Spain.

Assay: immunoSEQ multiplex PCR; the TCRdb copy retains only in-frame clones and omits some. Of fewer than 500,000 clones in the sample, roughly 90% were seen once. Trimming took 7 bases from V and 4 from J; bases not matched to a gene: 6. The CDR3 sequence is 13 residues long. Germline CDR1 reads SQVTM; CDR2 reads ANQGSEA. This receptor was identified in a young woman with active or convalescent COVID-19. The specimen was peripheral blood. The rearrangement links TRBV29-1 to TRBJ1-3; 8 bases fit TRBD1. The CDR3 DNA sequence: TGCAGCGCACTCGACAGGGGAGGAAACACCATATATTTT. As protein: CSALDRGGNTIYF.